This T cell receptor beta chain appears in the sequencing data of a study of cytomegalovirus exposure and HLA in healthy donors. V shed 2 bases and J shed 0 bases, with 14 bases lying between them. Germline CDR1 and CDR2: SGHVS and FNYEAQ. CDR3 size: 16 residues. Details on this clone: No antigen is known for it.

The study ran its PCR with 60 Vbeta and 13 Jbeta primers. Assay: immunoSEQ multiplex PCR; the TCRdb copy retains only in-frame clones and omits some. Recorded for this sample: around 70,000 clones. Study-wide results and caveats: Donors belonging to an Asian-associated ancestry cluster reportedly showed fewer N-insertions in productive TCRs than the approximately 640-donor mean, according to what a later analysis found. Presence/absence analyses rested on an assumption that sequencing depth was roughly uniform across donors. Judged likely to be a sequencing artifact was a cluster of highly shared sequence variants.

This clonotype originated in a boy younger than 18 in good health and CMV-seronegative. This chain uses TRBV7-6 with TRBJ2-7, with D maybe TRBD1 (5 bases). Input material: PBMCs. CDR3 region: CASSLRGRKSSYEQYF. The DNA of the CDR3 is TGTGCCAGCAGCTTAAGGGGCAGAAAGAGCTCCTACGAGCAGTACTTC.